The 19 T cell receptor beta chains listed next were all sequenced from one sample in a study of shared clonotypes between healthy human individuals. Naive CD8 isolation took CD45RO-negative cells positively selected for CCR7 and excluded terminally differentiated effector memory CD45RA+ cells. Clones were sequenced by immunoSEQ multiplex PCR, and TCRdb holds only the in-frame ones, with some missing. In the table there are roughly 2.1 million clones, under 95% of which are singletons. Sequencing used naive CD8+ T cells from PBMCs. These receptors originate from a man aged 18 to 29 in good health. Some clones in this sample may be carry-over from other donors' samples.

The rearrangement joins TRBV9 to TRBJ1-5; D is possibly TRBD1 (6 bases). Between the trimmed V and J ends, which lost 4 bases and 11 bases, there was a span of 19 bases. The germline V gene has CDR1 SGDLS and CDR2 YYNGEE. The CDR3 runs 14 residues. The CDR3 nucleotides read TGTGCCAGCAGCTCCCGGGGGGGCACAGAGGCCCAGCATTTT. Translated: CASSSRGGTEAQHF. Full variable domain (missing parts from reference TRBV9 and TRBJ1-5): DSGVTQTPKHLITATGQRVTLRCSPRSGDLSVYWYQQSLDQGLQFLIQYYNGEERAKGNILERFSAQQFPDLHSELNLSSLELGDSALYFCASSSRGGTEAQHFGDGTRLSIL.

The rearrangement links TRBV7-3 to TRBJ2-1; D remains ambiguous. Germline assignment: CDR1 SGHTA and CDR2 FQGTGA. The CDR3 loop spans 13 amino acids. The V end lost 5 bases, the J end lost 8 bases, and 13 bases lay between the germline ends. CDR3 sequence: CASSIFGRDEQFF. The DNA of the CDR3 is TGTGCCAGCAGCATATTTGGTAGGGATGAGCAGTTCTTC.

This clone appeared a few times. This chain uses TRBV28 with TRBJ1-2, with TRBD1 identical over 8 bases. The CDR3 consists of 14 residues. CDR1 is MDHEN, CDR2 SYDVKM, per germline. J gave up 4 bases and V 4 bases, and 5 bases lay outside the gene matches. The DNA of the CDR3 is TGTGCCAGCAGTTCGGCGGACAGGGTCTATGGCTACACCTTC. It yields the protein CASSSADRVYGYTF.

The V call is TRBV4-3, the J call TRBJ2-7; D remains unclear. The V end was cut by 2 bases, the J end by 6 bases, with 11 bases between. The CDR3 is made up of 13 amino acids. Germline-derived CDR1 and CDR2 are LGHNA and YSLEER. The CDR3 DNA reads TGCGCCAGCAGCCAAATACAGTACCTCGAGCAGTACTTC. This codes for CASSQIQYLEQYF.

The chain joins TRBV7-3 to TRBJ2-3; 16 bases align to TRBD2. The CDR3 sequence is 19 residues long. V was clipped by 2 bases and J by 0 bases; unmatched bases: 5. The germline gives CDR1 SGHTA, CDR2 FQGTGA. CDR3 bases: TGTGCCAGCAGCTTATGGGGACTAGCGGGAGGGCCAAGCACAGATACGCAGTATTTT. It codes for CASSLWGLAGGPSTDTQYF.

CDR3 amino acids: CASSPIGLVTYEQYF. The DNA of the CDR3 is TGTGCCAGTAGTCCCATCGGGCTCGTGACCTACGAGCAGTACTTC. V gene TRBV19 combines with J gene TRBJ2-7; D gene ambiguous. Germline CDR1 LNHDA, CDR2 SQIVND (reference sequence). CDR3 length equals 15 residues. Between the trimmed V and J ends, which lost 5 bases and 2 bases, there was a span of 16 bases.

The chain has TRBV29-1 and TRBJ2-1, with 8 positions matching TRBD2. The V gene's germline CDR1 is SQVTM and CDR2 ANQGSEA. CDR3 size: 14 residues. V shed 6 bases, J shed 2 bases, and the junction held 6 bases outside the gene matches. CDR3 residues: CSVFSGMAYNEQFF. CDR3 in DNA: TGCAGCGTCTTTAGCGGGATGGCCTACAATGAGCAGTTCTTC.

Concerning this clone: Additional DNA sequences in this sample encode the identical CDR3. The gene calls are TRBV9 and TRBJ2-7; 12 bases align to TRBD2. CDR3 length: 17 amino acids. J was trimmed by 3 bases and V by 0 bases; bases with no gene match: 7. CDR1 and CDR2 from the germline V gene are SGDLS and YYNGEE. CDR3 in amino acids: CASSVGLAGGPGYEQYF. The CDR3 bases are TGTGCCAGCAGCGTAGGGCTAGCGGGAGGGCCGGGCTACGAGCAGTACTTC.

This clone was seen a single time. The chain's CDR3 is CANQHVPAGLHF. DNA for the CDR3: TGTGCCAACCAGCACGTTCCCGCAGGGCTCCACTTT. The V gene is TRBV5-8, the J gene TRBJ1-6; perhaps TRBD1 as D (5 bases). The length of the CDR3 is 12 residues. Deletions cut 9 bases from V and 16 bases from J, with 20 bases between. Germline values: CDR1 SGHTS, CDR2 YDEGEE.

The chain uses TRBV11-2 and TRBJ2-5; a possible D gene is TRBD2 (5 bases). The V gene lost 5 bases and the J gene lost 6 bases, with 7 bases spanning the gap. Germline-derived CDR1 and CDR2 are SGHAT and FQNNGV. This CDR3 has 11 amino acids. CDR3 region: CASSKTKTQYF. The CDR3 DNA reads as TGTGCCAGCAGCAAGACTAAGACCCAGTACTTC. The full variable domain, in which reference TRBV11-2 and TRBJ2-5 provide the parts outside the CDR3, is EAGVAQSPRYKIIEKRQSVAFWCNPISGHATLYWYQQILGQGPKLLIQFQNNGVVDDSQLPKDRFSAERLKGVDSTLKIQPAKLEDSAVYLCASSKTKTQYFGPGTRLLVL.

The chain joins TRBV5-4 to TRBJ2-7; either TRBD1 or TRBD2 may fit D (5 bases each). The CDR3 extends over 14 amino acids. V lost 4 bases and J 2 bases, leaving 13 bases between the germline ends. Germline values: CDR1 SGHNT, CDR2 YYREEE (reference sequence). CDR3 amino acids: CASSGGTATYEQYF. CDR3 nucleotide sequence: TGTGCCAGCAGCGGTGGGACGGCCACCTACGAGCAGTACTTC.

The gene calls are TRBV4-3 and TRBJ1-3, with no clear D. The length of the CDR3 is 16 residues. Germline V lookup: CDR1 LGHNA, CDR2 YSLEER. V was trimmed by 3 bases and J by 0 bases, leaving 12 bases between them. The CDR3 region has the DNA TGCGCCAGCAGCCAGGGCAGCGAATACTCTGGAAACACCATATATTTT. Protein product: CASSQGSEYSGNTIYF.

The J gene is TRBJ2-1, the V gene TRBV5-1; possible D gene TRBD1, 5 bases. The germline CDR1 and CDR2 sequences are SGHRS and YFSETQ. This CDR3 is 15 amino acids long. Trimming left V 0 bases short and J 3 bases short, with 10 bases between. The CDR3 protein is CASSLVQGIYNEQFF. The CDR3 DNA sequence: TGCGCCAGCAGCTTGGTTCAGGGTATCTACAATGAGCAGTTCTTC. The complete variable domain, with remaining parts taken from reference TRBV5-1 and TRBJ2-1, reads KAGVTQTPRYLIKTRGQQVTLSCSPISGHRSVSWYQQTPGQGLQFLFEYFSETQRNKGNFPGRFSGRQFSNSRSEMNVSTLELGDSALYLCASSLVQGIYNEQFFGPGTRLTVL.

The chain recombines TRBV7-2 with TRBJ2-3; 9 bases match TRBD2. CDR3 size: 16 residues. V lost 5 bases, J lost 5 bases, and 11 bases stayed unmatched. From germline, CDR1 is SGHTA and CDR2 FQGNSA. The CDR3 region has the DNA TGTGCCAGCAGCCCACGGACTAGCGCCGGGGTAGATACGCAGTATTTT. Translation: CASSPRTSAGVDTQYF.

The genes are TRBV5-1 and TRBJ1-1; no clear D gene. The CDR3 totals 14 residues. In germline, CDR1 is SGHRS, CDR2 YFSETQ. The V end was cut by 5 bases, the J end by 4 bases, with 15 bases between. CDR3 nucleotide sequence: TGCGCCAGCAGACCGATCGGCGCGGGCACTGAAGCTTTCTTT. Protein sequence: CASRPIGAGTEAFF.

The chain combines TRBV7-9 with TRBJ1-3; D is ambiguous. Germline V gives CDR1 SEHNR, CDR2 FQNEAQ (reference sequence). Deletions cut 8 bases from V and 8 bases from J, with 10 bases between. The CDR3 is made up of 11 amino acids. CDR3 loop: CASAGSHTIYF. The CDR3 DNA reads TGTGCCAGCGCCGGATCACACACCATATATTTT.

The chain couples TRBV7-9 to TRBJ2-1; D may be TRBD1 (6 bases). This CDR3 has 14 residues. Germline CDR1 is SEHNR and CDR2 is FQNEAQ (reference sequence). Deletions cut 5 bases from V and 2 bases from J, with 10 bases between. The CDR3 region has the DNA TGTGCCAGCAGCCCGACAGGAACCTACAATGAGCAGTTCTTC. This codes for CASSPTGTYNEQFF. Full variable domain (remainder filled in from reference TRBV7-9 and TRBJ2-1): DTGVSQNPRHKITKRGQNVTFRCDPISEHNRLYWYRQTLGQGPEFLTYFQNEAQLEKSRLLSDRFSAERPKGSFSTLEIQRTEQGDSAMYLCASSPTGTYNEQFFGPGTRLTVL.

V and J are TRBV5-4 and TRBJ2-2; tentative D call: TRBD1 (8 bases). Germline-derived CDR1 and CDR2 are SGHNT and YYREEE (reference sequence). This CDR3 contains 12 residues. V lost 10 bases and J 5 bases, leaving 12 bases between the germline ends. The CDR3 protein is CAEQGGTGELFF. Written as DNA, the CDR3 is TGTGCCGAACAGGGGGGGACCGGGGAGCTGTTTTTT.

This rearrangement joins TRBV19 to TRBJ2-7; D may be TRBD2 (5 bases). This CDR3 has 14 residues. Germline lookup yields CDR1 LNHDA and CDR2 SQIVND (reference sequence). V dropped 4 bases and J dropped 2 bases, with 12 bases sitting between them. The CDR3: CASSTGLATYEQYF. The CDR3, as DNA: TGTGCCAGTAGTACAGGACTCGCTACCTACGAGCAGTACTTC.